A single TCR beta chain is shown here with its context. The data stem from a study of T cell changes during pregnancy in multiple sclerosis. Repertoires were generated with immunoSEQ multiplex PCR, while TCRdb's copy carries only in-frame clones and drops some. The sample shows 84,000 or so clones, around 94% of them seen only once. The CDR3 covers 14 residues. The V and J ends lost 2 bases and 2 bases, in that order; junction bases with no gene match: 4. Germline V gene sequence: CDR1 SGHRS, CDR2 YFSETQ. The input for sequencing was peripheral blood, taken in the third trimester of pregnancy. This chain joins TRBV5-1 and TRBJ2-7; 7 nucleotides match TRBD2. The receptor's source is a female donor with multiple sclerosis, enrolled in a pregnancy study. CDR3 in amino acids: CASSFSSGTYEQYF. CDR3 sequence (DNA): TGCGCCAGCAGCTTTTCTAGCGGCACCTACGAGCAGTACTTC.